The present entry profiles one TCR beta chain with its context. The target of this receptor is not known. Per-nucleotide qualities are absent, and no much larger clonotype sits a single base away. The collaborating institutions used their own protocols to collect whole blood in K2EDTA tubes. For TCRbeta analysis, collaborator samples were shipped as frozen whole blood, as isolated PBMCs, or as DNA extracted from either sample type. TCRbeta CDR3 regions were amplified from genomic DNA using the immunoSEQ Assay, a bias-controlled multiplex PCR. On the authors' methods: The number of nucleated cells in each sample was estimated from the amplification of reference gene primers within the assay. To quantify the absolute abundance of each unique TCRbeta CDR3 rearrangement, sequence reads were collapsed and filtered. Productive Simpson clonality was computed per sample as the square root of Simpson's diversity index over productive rearrangements. TCRdb took this table from immuneACCESS and kept in-frame rearrangements with V and J called. Such tables lack part of the clones; where checked against another copy, unresolved V genes explain under half of the gap, and the rest is unexplained. The DNA gave D and trimming, while V, J and clone size come from that table. Here the sample has more than 150,000 clones; 80% to 90% occur a single time. Around 8.3% of the sample is held by the ten biggest clonotypes.

From the cysteine up to the phenylalanine, the CDR3 has a length of 14 residues. Only CDR3 DNA remains: 42 bases, in frame from the first base. CDR1 and CDR2 (KGHSH, LQKENI) derive from the germline V gene. Trimming removed 1 base from V and 4 bases from J, leaving 10 bases between the germline ends. The data were obtained in a study of blood T cell repertoires in COVID-19 (dated by TCRdb to 2018 to 2021). With regard to the full study: The collaborator samples originated in the United States, Italy and Spain and spanned the acute and convalescent phases of COVID-19. The material from the prospective study consisted of cDNA or gDNA derived from T cells, B-cell-depleted T cells, or PBMCs. The dataset comprised deeply sampled blood TCRbeta repertoires from subjects exposed to, actively infected with, or recovered from COVID-19. The repertoires were released in a freely available public database intended as a resource for research on the immune response to SARS-CoV-2. The samples were drawn from the first 160 participants of the ongoing ImmuneRACE study and from about 1,200 subjects provided by 6 global collaborators. Sample metadata almost always included a de-identified subject ID, COVID-19 status, age in years and sex. HLA class I and class II types, where available, came from metadata supplied by the sample provider rather than from assay-based typing. Here is what the overall study found, with its caveats: How much clinical and demographic metadata was included differed by source and by participant, and the metadata was provided uncurated.

The receptor was derived from a man aged 55 to 69 with acute or convalescent COVID-19. The specimen was peripheral blood. The chain is made from TRBV18 and TRBJ1-2; confidence is insufficient to name the D gene. The nucleotide sequence is TGTGCCAGCTCACCACGCCAGGTTTTCTATGGCTACACCTTC. Its coded protein is CASSPRQVFYGYTF.